This T cell receptor beta chain was captured in a study of beta chain features in type 1 diabetes. Study-wide context: On cell yields, gender and age, patients and healthy donors were similar. Study findings and constraints: Any role of HLA type in TCRB rearrangement remained unresolved here. Shortening of TCRB CDR3s, moderate but significant, appeared in all four CD4+ subsets of Type 1 diabetes patients.

The investigators reverse transcribed all of the isolated RNA, so they sequenced expressed TCRB transcripts. Profiled with immunoSEQ multiplex PCR; TCRdb holds only in-frame clones, not every one. The sample records hundreds of thousands of clones, roughly 17% being singletons. Germline loops: CDR1 SGHTA, CDR2 FQGNSA. The CDR3 totals 16 residues. With 3 bases clipped from V and 3 bases from J, the junction kept 10 bases outside the gene matches. This clone was detected a few times. Its target is unknown. It was via CD45RO/CCR7/CD25/CD127/CD95/CD27 that CD4+ naive, central memory, regulatory and stem cell-like memory cells were sorted.

Sequenced material: naive CD4+ T cells from blood. This TCR derives from a woman under 30 in good health. This rearrangement joins TRBV7-2 to TRBJ2-5, with 7 positions matching TRBD2. The CDR3, as DNA: TGTGCCAGCAGCTTTAGGACTAGTAGGCGGGAAGAGACCCAGTACTTC. Translating gives CASSFRTSRREETQYF.